Shown below are 5 T cell receptor beta chains from a single sample sequenced in a study of T cells in Graves' hyperthyroidism and ophthalmopathy. Amplification yielded TCR beta CDR3 regions, with RNA transcripts as the source. During a first-round RT-PCR of the TCR CDR3, the HTBI primer set was used. TCRdb recomputed calls from the multiplex PCR reads with MiXCR, one row per CDR3 protein. This table has about 460,000 distinct CDR3 sequences, less than 25% appearing once. Sequences were obtained from blood. These receptors all come from a woman in her seventies with Graves' ophthalmopathy.

A single count supports this clonotype. The V gene is TRBV6-1, the J gene TRBJ2-7; perhaps TRBD2 as D (6 bases). Germline CDR1 and CDR2: MNHNS and SASEGT. The CDR3 is 15 residues long. V shed 5 bases and J shed 5 bases, with 19 bases lying between them. CDR3 protein: CASSRGGRVNHEQYF. The CDR3 DNA reads TGTGCCAGCAGTAGGGGAGGCAGGGTCAACCACGAGCAGTACTTC.

A few counts support this clonotype. The rearrangement joins TRBV6-1 to TRBJ2-7; possible D gene TRBD2, 6 bases. This CDR3 is built from 14 residues. Trimming removed 8 bases at V and 0 bases at J, with 14 bases between. The germline V gene has CDR1 MNHNS and CDR2 SASEGT. The CDR3 is CASSRGGNSYEQYF. CDR3 DNA sequence: TGTGCCAGCTCTAGGGGCGGGAACTCCTACGAGCAGTACTTC.

The chain recombines TRBV29-1 with TRBJ2-7; 11 bases line up with TRBD2. This CDR3 is 14 amino acids long. V dropped 7 bases and J dropped 2; count of bases not matched to a gene: 7. Germline V gene lookup returns CDR1 SQVTM and CDR2 ANQGSEA. The CDR3 reads CSALTSGSTYEQYF. As DNA, the CDR3 is TGCAGCGCCTTAACTAGCGGGAGTACCTACGAGCAGTACTTC.

A remark on this clonotype: A much larger clone is a single base away; this may be a read error. The V gene is TRBV2, the J gene TRBJ2-7; possibly TRBD1 for D (5 bases). This CDR3 comprises 12 residues. Trimming removed 3 bases at V and 3 bases at J, with 6 bases between. CDR1 and CDR2 (germline): SNHLY, FYNNEI. For the CDR3, the DNA is TGTGCCAGCAGTGACAGGGACTACGAGCAGTACTTC. Amino acids: CASSDRDYEQYF. Supplemented by reference TRBV2 and TRBJ2-7, the full variable domain reads EPEVTQTPSHQVTQMGQEVILRCVPISNHLYFYWYRQILGQKVEFLVSFYNNEISEKSEIFDDQFSVERPDGSNFTLKIRSTKLEDSAMYFCASSDRDYEQYFGPGTRLTVT.

About this clonotype itself: A much larger clonotype is one base distant, so this may be a read error. The chain carries TRBV6-1 and TRBJ1-2; perhaps TRBD1 as D (5 bases). The CDR3 totals 13 residues. Trimming left V 3 bases short and J 0 bases short, with 5 bases between. Germline CDR1 and CDR2: MNHNS and SASEGT. The CDR3 region has the DNA TGTGCCAGCAGTGAGACAGCTAACTATGGCTACACCTTC. It translates to CASSETANYGYTF.